This T cell receptor beta chain derives from a study of T-cell reconstitution after alpha-beta-depleted transplantation in children. Study outcomes and limitations: A year post-transplant, T-cell counts and diversity derived mostly from newly produced T cells. Surviving recipient T cells and thymic progenitors produced the high day-60 TCRbeta diversity seen in some patients. After transplant, at about two months, alpha-beta T cells were reportedly derived from several hundred expanded graft clones.

This clonotype was counted many times. Its antigen is unknown. Unique molecular identifiers were built into the TCRbeta library. TCRdb re-called the PCR reads with MiXCR, one entry per CDR3 protein. The repertoire consists of hundreds of thousands of distinct CDR3 sequences, with 23% occurring once and the leading ten covering 12% to 15%. Trimming took off 1 base at V and 3 bases at J, with 23 bases between the two ends. Germline assignment: CDR1 SGDLS and CDR2 YYNGEE. This CDR3 has 19 residues. The sequence derives from a boy younger than two who had a stem cell transplant for acute myeloid leukemia, so the T cells may come from the graft donor. The sample consisted of PBMCs, mostly from graft donor cells, taken 360 days after TCRalphabeta/CD19-depleted stem cell transplant. The chain links TRBV9 to TRBJ2-1; perhaps TRBD1 as D (6 bases). The DNA of the CDR3 is TGTGCCAGCAGCGTATCAACCCTGACAGGTATAGGGGACTACAATGAGCAGTTCTTC. Translating gives CASSVSTLTGIGDYNEQFF.